The clone carrying this TCR beta chain occurred many times. As yet, its antigen is unknown. This entry is derived from a study of human T cells and chemical hapten exposure. Points from the study as a whole: The study found that DPC sensitization did not change TCRs above 1 in 1000 frequency.

The total RNA was obtained from whole blood that was not fractionated. The germline V gene has CDR1 SGHRS and CDR2 YFSETQ. V lost 5 bases and J lost 3, with 11 bases in between. The CDR3 runs 13 residues. MiXCR was run by TCRdb on the 5' RACE reads, yielding one entry per CDR3 protein. The sample holds around 140,000 distinct CDR3 sequences, 4.1% seen once. The TCR sequence derives from a female donor in good health. The chain employs TRBV5-1 and TRBJ1-2; a weak D match, TRBD1 (6 bases). Written as DNA, the CDR3 is TGCGCCAGCAGAGAGGGGGACGACTATGGCTACACCTTC. The encoded protein is CASREGDDYGYTF.